The 26 T cell receptor beta chains below come from one sample, sequenced in a study of regulatory T cells in long-lasting Graves disease. Time point in this sample: newly diagnosed GD, antithyroid drugs for less than 3 months. The TCR library was made from RNA extracted from PBMCs. Building of the TCR beta libraries involved iRepertoire HTBI primers and Arm-PCR of CDR3 regions. TCRdb called the multiplex PCR reads again in MiXCR, with one record for every CDR3 protein. The sample lists 400,000 to 500,000 distinct CDR3 sequences, roughly 15% occurring once. These data also featured in a second study, about T cells in Graves' hyperthyroidism and ophthalmopathy.

Material: peripheral blood mononuclear cells (PBMCs), obtained at new diagnosis, from a patient treated with antithyroid drugs. These receptors came from a woman in her forties or fifties with Graves disease.

The chain has TRBV28 and TRBJ2-7; 8 nucleotides match TRBD2. V dropped 9 bases and J dropped 3; count of bases not matched to a gene: 19. The CDR3 length is 17 residues. CDR1 MDHEN and CDR2 SYDVKM come from the germline V gene. In DNA, the CDR3 is TGTGCCAGGCCGCCCCAGGGCCCCGCGGGAGGTATCTACGAGCAGTACTTC. It specifies CARPPQGPAGGIYEQYF.

This clonotype was detected many times. The rearrangement joins TRBV28 to TRBJ2-7, with D maybe TRBD2 (5 bases). The germline CDR1 and CDR2 sequences are MDHEN and SYDVKM. V shed 5 bases and J shed 3 bases, with 11 bases lying between them. The CDR3 loop spans 13 amino acids. The CDR3 here is CASSREILYEQYF. CDR3 in DNA: TGTGCCAGCAGTAGGGAGATACTCTACGAGCAGTACTTC.

This clonotype has only a few counts. V and J are TRBV3-1 and TRBJ2-5; 9 bases match TRBD1. CDR3 length equals 18 residues. Germline CDR1 LGHDT, CDR2 YNNKEL (reference sequence). Trimming removed 0 bases from V and 3 bases from J; junction bases left unmatched: 11. This CDR3 reads CASSQDGYPGQGEETQYF. Here the CDR3 DNA reads TGTGCCAGCAGCCAAGATGGATATCCGGGACAGGGAGAAGAGACCCAGTACTTC.

There are many counts of this clonotype. The rearrangement joins TRBV28 to TRBJ2-7; 9 positions agree with TRBD1. Germline V lookup: CDR1 MDHEN, CDR2 SYDVKM. There are 15 residues in the CDR3. Trimming cost V 5 bases and J 5 bases; bases outside gene matches: 10. CDR3 nucleotides: TGTGCCAGCAGTGGGCCGGGACAGGGTGGGGACGAGCAGTACTTC. Residues: CASSGPGQGGDEQYF.

This clonotype turned up a few times. The rearrangement links TRBV11-2 to TRBJ2-7, with D possibly TRBD1 on 5 matching bases. The CDR3 is 16 residues long. V gave up 2 bases and J gave up 0 bases, with 14 bases separating them. The V gene's germline CDR1 is SGHAT and CDR2 FQNNGV. DNA of the CDR3: TGTGCCAGCAGCTTATCCTCGGCAGGGTCCTCCTACGAGCAGTACTTC. Its protein is CASSLSSAGSSYEQYF. The full variable domain, its missing parts supplied by reference TRBV11-2 and TRBJ2-7, is EAGVAQSPRYKIIEKRQSVAFWCNPISGHATLYWYQQILGQGPKLLIQFQNNGVVDDSQLPKDRFSAERLKGVDSTLKIQPAKLEDSAVYLCASSLSSAGSSYEQYFGPGTRLTVT.

This clonotype was counted many times. The V gene is TRBV5-6, the J gene TRBJ2-3; D is uncertain. Germline assignment: CDR1 SGHDT and CDR2 YYEEEE. The CDR3 is made up of 12 amino acids. Trimming took off 3 bases at V and 3 bases at J, with 5 bases between the two ends. CDR3 loop: CASSSGTDTQYF. The CDR3 bases are TGTGCCAGCAGCTCCGGAACAGATACGCAGTATTTT.

This clonotype was recorded many times. The chain is built from TRBV13 and TRBJ2-7, with 10 bases matching TRBD2. The CDR3 is made up of 14 amino acids. In germline, CDR1 is PRHDT, CDR2 FYEKMQ (reference sequence). V lost 4 bases, J lost 5 bases, and 5 bases stayed unmatched. The CDR3 DNA reads TGTGCCAGCAGCTCTCCTAGCGGGGGTGACGAGCAGTACTTC. Translation gives CASSSPSGGDEQYF.

Regarding this clonotype: A much bigger clone sits one base away, suggesting this may be a read error. J is TRBJ2-7 and V is TRBV30; unclear D gene. Germline CDR1 reads GTSNPN; CDR2 reads SVGIG (reference sequence). The CDR3 contains 12 residues. V was cut by 4 bases and J by 9 bases, with 16 bases left in between. The chain's CDR3 is CAWNRRSVWQYF. The CDR3 DNA sequence: TGTGCCTGGAACCGAAGAAGTGTGTGGCAGTACTTC.

In its sample, this clonotype was seen many times. The chain combines TRBV7-2 with TRBJ2-3; 7 nucleotides match TRBD1. The CDR3 is 15 residues long. V lost 5 bases, J lost 0 bases, and 5 bases stayed unmatched. Germline CDR1 and CDR2: SGHTA and FQGNSA. CDR3 sequence reads: CASSNRDSSTDTQYF. The CDR3 DNA is TGTGCCAGCAGCAACCGGGACAGTAGCACAGATACGCAGTATTTT.

The rearrangement uses TRBV19 and TRBJ2-2; 7 bases fit TRBD1. This CDR3 is 14 amino acids long. CDR1 is LNHDA and CDR2 is SQIVND in the germline V gene (reference sequence). The J segment lost 5 bases and the V segment lost 3 bases, leaving 3 bases of the junction unmatched. As DNA, the CDR3 is TGTGCCAGTAGTATGATGGGACAGACCGGGGAGCTGTTTTTT. Residues: CASSMMGQTGELFF. Looking up the rest from reference TRBV19 and TRBJ2-2 gives the full variable domain: DGGITQSPKYLFRKEGQNVTLSCEQNLNHDAMYWYRQDPGQGLRLIYYSQIVNDFQKGDIAEGYSVSREKKESFPLTVTSAQKNPTAFYLCASSMMGQTGELFFGEGSRLTVL.

Notes on this clonotype: This clone may be a read error of a much larger clone one base away. This rearrangement joins TRBV6-1 to TRBJ2-7; no clear D gene. CDR3 size: 9 residues. Trimming left V 8 bases short and J 3 bases short, with 2 bases between. Germline assignment: CDR1 MNHNS and CDR2 SASEGT. The CDR3, as DNA: TGTGCCAGCTTCTACGAGCAGTACTTC. It translates to CASFYEQYF.

This clonotype occurred a few times. The chain has TRBV4-1 and TRBJ1-5; D unresolved. This CDR3 has 13 residues. Trimming cost V 3 bases and J 5 bases, with 8 bases left between them. Looked up from germline, CDR1 is MGHRA and CDR2 is YSYEKL. CDR3 nucleotide sequence: TGCGCCAGCAGCCAGAACCCTGATCAGCCCCAGCATTTT. Translation: CASSQNPDQPQHF.

Many counts were recorded for this clonotype. The J gene is TRBJ1-6, the V gene TRBV12-3 or TRBV12-4; TRBD1 is a possible D gene (5 bases). Deletions cut 7 bases from V and 11 bases from J, with 24 bases between. This CDR3 has 16 amino acids. The CDR3 loop is CASTPGTAAVGAPLHF. In nucleotides, the CDR3 is TGTGCCAGCACCCCCGGGACCGCGGCGGTAGGGGCACCCCTCCACTTT.

The rearrangement links TRBV28 to TRBJ2-1, with TRBD2 matching 8 bases. The CDR3 has 17 residues. Losses at the gene ends were 5 bases for V and 5 bases for J; bases not matched to a gene: 14. Per germline, CDR1 MDHEN and CDR2 SYDVKM. CDR3 coding DNA: TGTGCCAGCAGTCCTGCCGGGTATAGCGGGGTCGACAATGAGCAGTTCTTC. Amino acid sequence: CASSPAGYSGVDNEQFF.

This clonotype was recorded a few times. One base away lies a much larger clone, so this may be a sequencing read error. Since no conserved phenylalanine or tryptophan closes the CDR3, a read error is the likely cause. V gene TRBV28 combines with J gene TRBJ2-1, with 9 bases fitting TRBD1. TRBJ2-5 matches the DNA end more closely, so the J call is doubtful. The CDR3 contains 14 residues. Per the germline V gene, CDR1 is MDHEN and CDR2 is SYDVKM. The CDR3 coding sequence is TGTGCCAGCAGTTCGGGACAGGGCCGTGAGACCCAGTACCTC. Its translation: CASSSGQGRETQYL.

This clonotype showed up many times. This rearrangement joins TRBV10-3 to TRBJ2-7; 9 bases fit TRBD1. The CDR3 consists of 14 residues. The V gene's germline CDR1 is ENHRY and CDR2 SYGVKD. V was clipped by 6 bases and J by 3 bases; unmatched bases: 6. For the CDR3, the DNA is TGTGCCATCAGCTCCGGGACAGGGAGCTACGAGCAGTACTTC. Translation gives CAISSGTGSYEQYF.

This clonotype came up many times. The CDR3 here is CASSLGAESYEQYF. The CDR3 DNA is TGTGCCAGCAGCTTAGGTGCAGAATCCTACGAGCAGTACTTC. The J gene is TRBJ2-7, the V gene TRBV7-9; D is ambiguous. The CDR3 spans 14 residues. The germline V gene has CDR1 SEHNR and CDR2 FQNEAQ (reference sequence). V gave up 1 base and J gave up 1 base, with 8 bases separating them.

The chain employs TRBV27 and TRBJ1-5; no clear D. There are 13 residues in the CDR3. From germline, CDR1 is MNHEY and CDR2 SMNVEV (reference sequence). The germline V and J ends were trimmed by 3 bases and 7 bases, with 10 bases remaining between them. The CDR3 sequence is CASSFVFGQPQHF. The CDR3 region has the DNA TGTGCCAGCAGTTTTGTTTTCGGACAGCCCCAGCATTTT.

This clonotype was counted ten times or more. The rearrangement uses TRBV12-5 and TRBJ2-1; unclear D gene. CDR3 length equals 11 residues. The V gene's germline CDR1 is LGHNT and CDR2 FRNRAP. Trimming shortened V by 7 bases and J by 7 bases, and 8 bases separated the two germline ends. In DNA form, the CDR3 reads TGTGCTAGTGCCCCTTCTAATGAGCAGTTCTTC. Its translation is CASAPSNEQFF.

This clonotype was recorded many times. The chain recombines TRBV29-1 with TRBJ2-7; the D gene is possibly TRBD2 (5 bases). V was pared by 3 bases and J by 3 bases, with 12 bases between. The CDR3 is 13 amino acids. From germline, CDR1 is SQVTM and CDR2 ANQGSEA. CDR3: CSVEGVRDYEQYF. The CDR3 nucleotides read TGCAGCGTTGAGGGAGTCCGGGACTACGAGCAGTACTTC.

This clonotype has only a few counts. The rearrangement uses TRBV10-3 and TRBJ2-7; 11 positions match TRBD2. This CDR3 has 14 residues. Trimming took 6 bases from V and 3 from J; bases not matched to a gene: 4. Germline CDR1 reads ENHRY; CDR2 reads SYGVKD. CDR3 coding DNA: TGTGCCATCAGCACCGGGACTAGCGGCTACGAGCAGTACTTC. This codes for CAISTGTSGYEQYF.

The table lists this clonotype with many counts. The chain carries TRBV28 and TRBJ2-7, with 7 bases that match TRBD1. The trim removed 6 bases at V and 5 bases at J, leaving 1 base unmatched. There are 11 residues in the CDR3. Germline V gene data show CDR1 as MDHEN and CDR2 as SYDVKM. The CDR3 protein is CASRTGNEQYF. CDR3 bases: TGTGCCAGCAGGACAGGGAACGAGCAGTACTTC.

This clonotype was seen more than once but under ten times. This chain links TRBV9 with TRBJ2-7; 7 bases agree with TRBD1. Trimming removed 4 bases from V and 2 bases from J; junction bases left unmatched: 9. The CDR3 contains 15 residues. Germline V gene data show CDR1 as SGDLS and CDR2 as YYNGEE. CDR3 nucleotides: TGTGCCAGCAGCCCGCCAGGGGGTATGGCCTACGAGCAGTACTTC. Protein: CASSPPGGMAYEQYF.

This clonotype was seen repeatedly, ten times or more. The J gene is TRBJ1-1, the V gene TRBV5-1, with unresolved D. Germline CDR1 reads SGHRS; CDR2 reads YFSETQ. The CDR3 is 12 amino acids. Deletions cut 4 bases from V and 4 bases from J, with 8 bases between. The CDR3 sequence is CASSNGITEAFF. The CDR3 region has the DNA TGCGCCAGCAGCAACGGGATCACTGAAGCTTTCTTT.

This clonotype has a count of ten or more. Here the CDR3 reads CASSPPGGRSYEQYF. The CDR3 coding sequence is TGTGCCAGCAGCCCACCGGGGGGTCGCTCCTACGAGCAGTACTTC. The rearrangement joins TRBV2 to TRBJ2-7; 7 bases align to TRBD2. V shed 6 bases, J shed 0 bases, and the junction held 8 bases outside the gene matches. There are 15 residues in the CDR3. Germline CDR1 reads SNHLY; CDR2 reads FYNNEI.

This clonotype was seen ten or more times. The CDR3 region is CASSPGMNEQFF. CDR3 coding DNA: TGTGCCAGCAGCCCTGGGATGAATGAGCAGTTCTTC. The chain has TRBV7-3 and TRBJ2-1; D is uncertain. The CDR3 spans 12 residues. The V and J ends lost 5 bases and 7 bases respectively, with 9 bases between them. Germline V gene lookup returns CDR1 SGHTA and CDR2 FQGTGA.